A selection of T cell receptor beta chains follows, all from one sample in a study of blood T cells in healthy people across ages. TCRdb re-derived calls from the 5' RACE reads in MiXCR, one entry per CDR3 protein. The sample records about 930,000 distinct CDR3 sequences, under 35% being singletons. The same sample was also studied in work on T cells of mothers and their children.

Sequencing used blood. The receptors here all came from a woman aged 40 to 50 in good health. Each CDR3 is given with its conserved first and last residue. The D gene is left open where the match is weak. Not every row has a clone size; where given, it reads once, few, many or a size class.

TRBV9	.	TRBJ2-4	few	CASSPQIAPQGMVKNIQYF	TGTGCCAGCAGCCCCCAAATAGCCCCACAGGGAATGGTCAAAAACATTCAGTACTTC
TRBV2	.	TRBJ1-5	few	CASSLDGNNQPQHF	TGTGCCAGCAGTTTAGACGGCAACAATCAGCCCCAGCATTTT
TRBV15	TRBD2	TRBJ2-1	.	CTTSRGTSGGAHEQFF	TGTACCACCAGCAGAGGGACTAGCGGGGGGGCCCATGAGCAGTTCTTC
TRBV15	TRBD1	TRBJ2-2	.	CATGQGLNTGELFF	TGTGCCACGGGACAGGGGCTTAACACCGGGGAGCTGTTTTTT
TRBV20-1	.	TRBJ2-1	.	CSAREGGASYNEQFF	TGCAGTGCTAGAGAAGGCGGGGCCTCCTACAATGAGCAGTTCTTC
TRBV6-5	.	TRBJ2-1	many	CASSLGRYNEQFF	TGTGCCAGCAGCTTAGGGCGTTACAATGAGCAGTTCTTC
TRBV4-1	TRBD2	TRBJ2-7	.	CAGSQETTSGGIYEQYF	TGCGCCGGCAGCCAAGAAACGACTAGCGGGGGTATCTACGAGCAGTACTTC
TRBV7-9	TRBD1	TRBJ2-5	.	CASPPDRVPETQYF	TGTGCCAGCCCCCCGGACAGGGTCCCAGAGACCCAGTACTTC
TRBV6-6	.	TRBJ2-7	.	CASYDPSTGSEQYF	TGTGCCAGCTACGATCCTTCTACAGGGAGCGAGCAGTACTTC
TRBV7-8	TRBD2	TRBJ2-3	.	CATGGGRGSPDTQYF	TGTGCCACTGGGGGGGGGAGGGGATCTCCAGATACGCAGTATTTT
TRBV5-4	TRBD2	TRBJ2-7	.	CASNPGTTSATYEQYF	TGTGCCAGCAACCCCGGGACTACCAGCGCTACCTACGAGCAGTACTTC
TRBV5-1	.	TRBJ2-1	.	CASTASGGGTYNEQFF	TGCGCCAGCACCGCATCGGGAGGGGGCACCTACAATGAGCAGTTCTTC
TRBV29-1	TRBD1	TRBJ1-5	many	CSVSLSDRDQPQHF	TGCAGCGTTTCGCTTTCTGACAGGGACCAGCCCCAGCATTTT
TRBV29-1	.	TRBJ2-5	few	CSDLGAAETQYF	TGCAGCGATCTCGGGGCGGCGGAGACCCAGTACTTC
TRBV20-1	TRBD1	TRBJ1-2	many	CSEPDRGHGYTF	TGCAGTGAACCCGACAGGGGGCATGGCTACACCTTC
TRBV7-3	.	TRBJ2-1	many	CASSLTGRAEQFF	TGTGCCAGCAGCTTAACGGGACGCGCGGAGCAGTTCTTC
TRBV20-1	.	TRBJ1-2	few	CSAHDRNYGYTF	TGCAGTGCCCACGACAGGAACTATGGCTACACCTTC
TRBV19	.	TRBJ1-1	.	CASSILRGTEAFF	TGTGCCAGTAGTATTTTACGGGGGACTGAAGCTTTCTTT
TRBV4-1	.	TRBJ2-1	few	CASSPRSGLEAYNEQFF	TGCGCCAGCAGCCCCCGTTCAGGGCTCGAGGCCTACAATGAGCAGTTCTTC
TRBV29-1	TRBD2	TRBJ2-1	many	CSAPKWGRGAYNEQFF	TGCAGCGCTCCAAAGTGGGGGCGGGGGGCCTACAATGAGCAGTTCTTC
TRBV20-1	.	TRBJ2-1	few	CSTLGGGRTSGSYNEQFF	TGCAGTACCTTGGGGGGGGGGCGCACCTCTGGCTCCTACAATGAGCAGTTCTTC
TRBV20-1	TRBD1	TRBJ2-6	many	CSAGQGNSGANVLTF	TGCAGTGCAGGACAGGGGAACTCTGGGGCCAACGTCCTGACTTTC
TRBV28	TRBD1	TRBJ1-1	.	CASIRGTGIRNRPEAFF	TGTGCCAGCATCAGGGGGACAGGGATCCGAAACAGACCCGAAGCTTTCTTT
TRBV5-1	.	TRBJ2-5	few	CASSFEGARETQYF	TGCGCCAGCAGTTTTGAGGGAGCTCGAGAGACCCAGTACTTC
TRBV7-9	TRBD1	TRBJ2-1	many	CASSLAGQFENEQFF	TGTGCCAGCAGCTTAGCGGGACAGTTTGAAAATGAGCAGTTCTTC
TRBV19	.	TRBJ1-2	few	CASSNSDYGYTF	TGTGCCAGTAGTAACTCCGACTATGGCTACACCTTC
TRBV28	.	TRBJ1-2	many	CASRTNYGYTF	TGTGCCAGCAGAACTAACTATGGCTACACCTTC
TRBV20-1	TRBD1	TRBJ1-5	.	CSAPKGQGNQPQHF	TGCAGTGCCCCGAAAGGACAGGGGAATCAGCCCCAGCATTTT
TRBV12-3/TRBV12-4	.	TRBJ2-3	.	CASSFVRTDVQYF	TGTGCCAGCAGTTTTGTGCGCACAGATGTGCAGTATTTT
TRBV7-2	TRBD1	TRBJ2-5	few	CASSTPGTGRETQYF	TGTGCCAGCAGCACACCCGGGACAGGGCGAGAGACCCAGTACTTC
TRBV7-3	.	TRBJ2-7	.	CASSFGGRSPVQYF	TGTGCCAGCAGCTTCGGGGGCAGATCGCCCGTGCAGTACTTC
TRBV7-9	TRBD1	TRBJ2-5	.	CASSFGGTGSLETQYF	TGTGCCAGCAGCTTCGGGGGGACAGGGTCGTTGGAGACCCAGTACTTC
TRBV20-1	TRBD2	TRBJ2-7	few	CSARDAGGSSYEQYF	TGCAGTGCTAGAGACGCGGGGGGGAGCTCCTACGAGCAGTACTTC
TRBV5-1	.	TRBJ1-4	.	CASSQSIPSNEKLFF	TGCGCCAGCAGTCAATCCATCCCTTCTAATGAAAAACTGTTTTTT
TRBV12-3/TRBV12-4	.	TRBJ1-2	few	CASSDGGHGYTF	TGTGCCAGCAGTGATGGGGGGCATGGCTACACCTTC
TRBV9	TRBD1	TRBJ1-4	.	CASSVGPWDRDSANEKLFF	TGTGCCAGCAGCGTAGGCCCCTGGGACAGAGATTCAGCTAATGAAAAACTGTTTTTT
TRBV30	.	TRBJ2-7	.	CAWSHETYEQYF	TGTGCCTGGAGCCATGAAACCTACGAGCAGTACTTC
TRBV27	.	TRBJ1-6	.	CASSLTGPYSPLHF	TGTGCCAGCAGTTTAACGGGTCCATATTCACCCCTCCACTTT
TRBV20-1	.	TRBJ2-3	.	CSAAGGSGSTDTQYF	TGCAGTGCAGCTGGGGGGAGCGGTAGCACAGATACGCAGTATTTT
TRBV9	TRBD2	TRBJ2-1	many	CASTRGLAGLNEQFF	TGTGCCAGCACCCGGGGACTAGCGGGGCTCAATGAGCAGTTCTTC
TRBV11-2	TRBD2	TRBJ2-6	many	CASRRPGGVPTSSGANVLTF	TGTGCCAGCCGCCGTCCTGGGGGGGTCCCAACGAGCTCTGGGGCCAACGTCCTGACTTTC
TRBV7-2	.	TRBJ2-4	many	CASSFELAKNIQYF	TGTGCCAGCAGCTTCGAACTAGCCAAAAACATTCAGTACTTC
TRBV30	.	TRBJ2-7	few	CAWRNRAAYEQYF	TGTGCCTGGAGAAACAGGGCCGCCTACGAGCAGTACTTC
TRBV15	.	TRBJ1-1	few	CATSRVIGQEAFF	TGTGCCACCAGCAGAGTTATAGGACAAGAAGCTTTCTTT
TRBV3-1	.	TRBJ1-2	.	CASSQDRTGRPNYGYTF	TGTGCCAGCAGCCAAGATCGAACAGGGAGGCCTAACTATGGCTACACCTTC
TRBV5-1	.	TRBJ2-4	many	CASSQDSLAKNIQYF	TGCGCCAGCAGCCAGGACAGTTTAGCCAAAAACATTCAGTACTTC
TRBV18	TRBD1	TRBJ1-6	.	CASSPGQVGSPLHF	TGTGCCAGCTCACCGGGACAGGTCGGTTCACCCCTCCACTTT
TRBV9	.	TRBJ1-2	few	CASSDPGRHGYTF	TGTGCCAGCAGCGACCCAGGGCGGCATGGCTACACCTTC
TRBV29-1	.	TRBJ2-7	many	CSVAGTDSYEQYF	TGCAGCGTTGCCGGGACCGACTCCTACGAGCAGTACTTC
TRBV5-1	.	TRBJ1-1	few	CASSLALTGNTEAFF	TGCGCCAGCAGCTTGGCTCTGACAGGGAACACTGAAGCTTTCTTT
TRBV6-6	.	TRBJ2-4	.	CASSYRTVKNIQYF	TGTGCCAGCAGTTACAGGACGGTCAAAAACATTCAGTACTTC
TRBV20-1	TRBD1	TRBJ1-1	few	CTTGQGGTEAFF	TGCACCACCGGACAGGGGGGCACTGAAGCTTTCTTT
TRBV5-1	.	TRBJ1-1	.	CASSVRDIDTEAFF	TGCGCCAGCAGCGTCCGGGACATCGACACTGAAGCTTTCTTT
TRBV27	TRBD2	TRBJ2-3	few	CASSLGAGGSTDTQYF	TGTGCCAGCAGTTTGGGAGCGGGGGGGAGCACAGATACGCAGTATTTT
TRBV29-1	.	TRBJ2-1	few	CSVDFPGTNSAQFF	TGCAGCGTTGATTTCCCCGGGACGAATTCTGCTCAGTTCTTC
TRBV7-9	.	TRBJ1-2	many	CASSLPTEPRTF	TGTGCCAGCAGCTTACCGACGGAACCGCGCACCTTC
TRBV7-2	TRBD1	TRBJ1-4	.	CASSLGQGILNEKLFF	TGTGCCAGCAGCTTGGGACAGGGAATCCTCAATGAAAAACTGTTTTTT
TRBV4-3	TRBD2	TRBJ2-4	few	CASSQESIGGGFFSKKNIQYF	TGCGCCAGCAGCCAAGAGAGTATCGGCGGGGGGTTCTTTTCTAAAAAAAACATTCAGTACTTC
TRBV4-1	TRBD1	TRBJ1-2	many	CASSHPGQGSYGYTF	TGCGCCAGCAGCCACCCCGGACAGGGATCCTATGGCTACACCTTC